This T cell receptor beta chain appears in the sequencing data of a study of blood T cell repertoires in COVID-19. The assay was immunoSEQ multiplex PCR, and TCRdb's table has in-frame clones only and misses some. The sample lists about 87,000 clones, around 83% occurring once. The CDR3 is 13 amino acids. The V end was cut by 4 bases, the J end by 3 bases, with 9 bases between. Germline V gene data show CDR1 as SGHNT and CDR2 as YENEEA. This chain joins TRBV11-3 and TRBJ1-1, with a possible D match to TRBD1 (6 bases). This receptor was taken from a woman in her seventies with acute or convalescent COVID-19. Sequencing input: peripheral blood. DNA of the CDR3: TGTGCCAGCAGCTCTGACAGGTACACTGAAGCTTTCTTT. It codes for CASSSDRYTEAFF.